The text below deals with one T cell receptor (beta chain). The CDR3 covers 14 residues. V lost 2 bases to trimming and J lost 7 bases, with 14 bases between them. Germline loops: CDR1 MGHRA, CDR2 YSYEKL. Methods used by the authors: Amplification from reference gene primers served as the basis for estimated nucleated cell counts. Here immunoSEQ multiplex PCR was the method, and the copy in TCRdb shows in-frame clones only, minus some. The D gene and trimming were derived from the DNA, and the V and J assignments and clone size from that table. The top ten hold 13% of the sample, which has around 30,000 clones, around 80% seen once. This sample was taken from a study of blood T cell repertoires in COVID-19. Background on the study: PBMCs, B-cell-depleted T cells, or T cells provided the cDNA or gDNA that made up the material.

This rearrangement joins TRBV4-1 to TRBJ2-5; D is possibly TRBD2 (5 bases). Source material: peripheral blood. This receptor was obtained from a human donor in a cohort sampled during active COVID-19. For the CDR3, the DNA is TGCGCCAGCAGCCAATTACCGGGAATGGGGACCCAGTACTTC. Encoded protein: CASSQLPGMGTQYF.